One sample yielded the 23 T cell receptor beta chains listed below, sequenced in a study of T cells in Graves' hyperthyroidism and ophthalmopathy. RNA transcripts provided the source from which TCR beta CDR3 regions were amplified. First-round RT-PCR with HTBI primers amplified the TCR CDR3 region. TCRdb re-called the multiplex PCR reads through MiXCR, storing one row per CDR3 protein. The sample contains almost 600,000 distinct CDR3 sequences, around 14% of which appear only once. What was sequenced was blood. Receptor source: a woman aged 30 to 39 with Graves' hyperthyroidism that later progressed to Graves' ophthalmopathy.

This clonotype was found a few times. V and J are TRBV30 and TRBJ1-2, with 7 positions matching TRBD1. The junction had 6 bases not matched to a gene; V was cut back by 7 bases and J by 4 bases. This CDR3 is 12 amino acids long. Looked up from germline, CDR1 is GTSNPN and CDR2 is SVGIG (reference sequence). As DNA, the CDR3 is TGTGCCTCTGACAGGGCTGGCTATGGCTACACCTTC. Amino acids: CASDRAGYGYTF.

The CDR3 bases are TGTGCCAGCTCACCACCGCACACAGGAGGGAACATTCAGTACTTC. It is translated as CASSPPHTGGNIQYF. The rearrangement links TRBV18 to TRBJ2-4; maybe TRBD2 (6 bases). This CDR3 spans 15 amino acids. Per the germline V gene, CDR1 is KGHSH and CDR2 is LQKENI. V was trimmed by 0 bases and J by 7 bases, leaving 13 bases between them.

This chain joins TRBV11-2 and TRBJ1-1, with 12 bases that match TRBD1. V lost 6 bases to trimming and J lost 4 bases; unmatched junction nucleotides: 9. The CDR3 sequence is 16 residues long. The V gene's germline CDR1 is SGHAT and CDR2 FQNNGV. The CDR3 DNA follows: TGTGCCAGCAGTCAGGGACAGGGGGCGCGAAGCACTGAAGCTTTCTTT. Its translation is CASSQGQGARSTEAFF.

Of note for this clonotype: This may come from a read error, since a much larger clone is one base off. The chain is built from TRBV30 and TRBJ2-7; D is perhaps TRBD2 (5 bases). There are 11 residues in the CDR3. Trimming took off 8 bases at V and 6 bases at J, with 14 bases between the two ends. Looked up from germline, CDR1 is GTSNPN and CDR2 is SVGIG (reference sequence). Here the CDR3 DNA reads TGTGCCAGGATGAGGACTGGCGAGCAGTACTTC. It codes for CARMRTGEQYF.

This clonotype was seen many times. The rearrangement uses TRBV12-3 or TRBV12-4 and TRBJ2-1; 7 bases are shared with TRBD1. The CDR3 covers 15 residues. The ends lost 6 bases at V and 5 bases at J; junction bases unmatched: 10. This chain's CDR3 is CASRRDRELHNEQFF. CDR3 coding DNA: TGTGCCAGCAGACGAGACAGGGAGCTGCACAATGAGCAGTTCTTC.

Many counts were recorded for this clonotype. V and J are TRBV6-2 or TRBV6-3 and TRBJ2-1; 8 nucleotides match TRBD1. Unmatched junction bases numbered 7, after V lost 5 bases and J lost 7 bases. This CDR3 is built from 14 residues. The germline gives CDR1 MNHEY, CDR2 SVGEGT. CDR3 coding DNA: TGTGCCAGCAGTCCGGGACAGGCTGGGAATGAGCAGTTCTTC. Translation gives CASSPGQAGNEQFF.

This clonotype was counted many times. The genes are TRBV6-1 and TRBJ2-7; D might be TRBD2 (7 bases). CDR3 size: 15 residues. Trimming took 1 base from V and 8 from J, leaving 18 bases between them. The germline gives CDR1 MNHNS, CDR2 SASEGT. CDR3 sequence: CASSEEGGRAKKQYF. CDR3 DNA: TGTGCCAGCAGTGAAGAGGGGGGGAGGGCCAAGAAGCAGTACTTC.

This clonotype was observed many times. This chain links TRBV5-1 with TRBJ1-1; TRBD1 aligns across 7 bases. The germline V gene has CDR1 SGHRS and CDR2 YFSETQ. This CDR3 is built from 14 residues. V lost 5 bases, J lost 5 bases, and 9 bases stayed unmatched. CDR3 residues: CASRLRQGATEAFF. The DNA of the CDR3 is TGCGCCAGCAGACTAAGACAGGGTGCGACTGAAGCTTTCTTT.

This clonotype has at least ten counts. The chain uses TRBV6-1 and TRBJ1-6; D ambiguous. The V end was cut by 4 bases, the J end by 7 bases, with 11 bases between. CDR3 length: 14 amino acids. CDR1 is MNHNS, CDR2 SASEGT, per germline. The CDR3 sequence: CASSGRTGNSPLHF. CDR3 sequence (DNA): TGTGCCAGCAGTGGCCGGACGGGGAATTCACCCCTCCACTTT.

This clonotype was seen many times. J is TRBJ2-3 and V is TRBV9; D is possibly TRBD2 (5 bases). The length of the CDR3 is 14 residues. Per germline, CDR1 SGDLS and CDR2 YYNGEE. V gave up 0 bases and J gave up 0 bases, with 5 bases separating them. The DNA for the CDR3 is TGTGCCAGCAGCGTAGCGGGGAGCACAGATACGCAGTATTTT. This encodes CASSVAGSTDTQYF.

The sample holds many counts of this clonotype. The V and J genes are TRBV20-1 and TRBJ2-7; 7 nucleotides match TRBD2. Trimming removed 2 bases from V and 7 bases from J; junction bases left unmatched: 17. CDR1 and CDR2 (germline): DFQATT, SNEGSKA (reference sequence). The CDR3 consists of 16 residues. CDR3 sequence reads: CSARPPQRGQVGEQYF. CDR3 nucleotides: TGCAGTGCTAGACCCCCTCAGCGGGGCCAAGTGGGGGAGCAGTACTTC.

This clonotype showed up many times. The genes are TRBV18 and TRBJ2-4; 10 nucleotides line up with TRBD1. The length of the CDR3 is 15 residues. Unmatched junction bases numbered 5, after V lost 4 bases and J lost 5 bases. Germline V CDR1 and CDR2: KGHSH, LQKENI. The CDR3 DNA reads TGTGCCAGCTCACTGACAGGGGGCCTGGAAAACATTCAGTACTTC. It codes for CASSLTGGLENIQYF.

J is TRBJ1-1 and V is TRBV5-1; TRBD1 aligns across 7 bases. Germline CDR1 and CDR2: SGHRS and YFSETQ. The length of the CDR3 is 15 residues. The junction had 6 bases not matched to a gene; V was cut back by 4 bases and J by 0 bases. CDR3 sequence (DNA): TGCGCCAGCAGCATATCCGGGACAGTGAACACTGAAGCTTTCTTT. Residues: CASSISGTVNTEAFF.

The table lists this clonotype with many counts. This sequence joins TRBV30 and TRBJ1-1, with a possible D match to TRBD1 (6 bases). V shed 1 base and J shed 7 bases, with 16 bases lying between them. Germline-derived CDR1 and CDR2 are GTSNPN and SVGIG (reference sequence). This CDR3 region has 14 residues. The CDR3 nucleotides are TGTGCCTGGAGTGGGGGGGCTGAGGGGGGTGAAGCTTTCTTT. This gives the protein CAWSGGAEGGEAFF. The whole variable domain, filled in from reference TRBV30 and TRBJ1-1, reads SQTIHQWPATLVQPVGSPLSLECTVEGTSNPNLYWYRQAAGRGLQLLFYSVGIGQISSEVPQNLSASRPQDRQFILSSKKLLLSDSGFYLCAWSGGAEGGEAFFGQGTRLTVV.

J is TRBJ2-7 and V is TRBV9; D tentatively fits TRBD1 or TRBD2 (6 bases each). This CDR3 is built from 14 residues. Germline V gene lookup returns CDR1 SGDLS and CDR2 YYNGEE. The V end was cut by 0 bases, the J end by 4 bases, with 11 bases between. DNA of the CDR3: TGTGCCAGCAGCGTAGATTGGGGGGCATACGAGCAGTACTTC. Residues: CASSVDWGAYEQYF.

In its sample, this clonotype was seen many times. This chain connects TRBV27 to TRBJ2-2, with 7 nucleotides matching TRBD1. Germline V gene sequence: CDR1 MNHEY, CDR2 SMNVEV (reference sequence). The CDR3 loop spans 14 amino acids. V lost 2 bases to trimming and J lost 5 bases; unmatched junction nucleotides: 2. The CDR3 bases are TGTGCCAGCAGTTTAAGCAGGGGGACCGGGGAGCTGTTTTTT. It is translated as CASSLSRGTGELFF.

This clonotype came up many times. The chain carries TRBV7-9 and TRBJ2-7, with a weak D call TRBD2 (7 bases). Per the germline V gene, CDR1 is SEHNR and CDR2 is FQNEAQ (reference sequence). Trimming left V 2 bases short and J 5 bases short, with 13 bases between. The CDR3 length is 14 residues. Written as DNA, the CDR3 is TGTGCCAGCAGCTTACGGGGGGCGGTCAACGAGCAGTACTTC. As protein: CASSLRGAVNEQYF.

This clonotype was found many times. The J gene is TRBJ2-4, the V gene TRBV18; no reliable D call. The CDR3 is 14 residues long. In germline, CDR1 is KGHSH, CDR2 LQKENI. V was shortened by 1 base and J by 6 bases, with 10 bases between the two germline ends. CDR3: CASSPQGLGNIQYF. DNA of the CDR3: TGTGCCAGCTCACCACAGGGCCTCGGAAACATTCAGTACTTC.

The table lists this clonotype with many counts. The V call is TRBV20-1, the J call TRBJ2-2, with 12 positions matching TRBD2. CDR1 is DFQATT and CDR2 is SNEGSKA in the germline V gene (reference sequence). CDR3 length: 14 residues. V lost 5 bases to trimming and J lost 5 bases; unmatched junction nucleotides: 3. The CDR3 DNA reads TGCAGTGCTCTAGCGGGAGGGCAAACCGGGGAGCTGTTTTTT. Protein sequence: CSALAGGQTGELFF.

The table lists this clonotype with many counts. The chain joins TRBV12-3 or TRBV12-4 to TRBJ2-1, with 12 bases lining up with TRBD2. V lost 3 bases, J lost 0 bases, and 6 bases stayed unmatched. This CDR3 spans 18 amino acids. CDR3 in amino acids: CASSFRLAGGSSYNEQFF. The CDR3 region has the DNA TGTGCCAGCAGTTTTAGGCTAGCGGGGGGGAGCTCCTACAATGAGCAGTTCTTC.

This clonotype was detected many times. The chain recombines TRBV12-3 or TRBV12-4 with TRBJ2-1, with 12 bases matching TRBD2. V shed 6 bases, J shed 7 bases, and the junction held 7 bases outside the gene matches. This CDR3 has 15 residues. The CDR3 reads CASSQTSGRWNEQFF. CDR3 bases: TGTGCCAGCAGCCAAACTAGCGGGAGGTGGAATGAGCAGTTCTTC.

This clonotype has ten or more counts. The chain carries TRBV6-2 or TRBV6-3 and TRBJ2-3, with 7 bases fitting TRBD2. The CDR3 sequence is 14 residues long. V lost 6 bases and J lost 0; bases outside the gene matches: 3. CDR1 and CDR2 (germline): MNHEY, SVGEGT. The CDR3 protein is CASRSGISTDTQYF. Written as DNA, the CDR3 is TGTGCCAGCAGGAGCGGGATTAGCACAGATACGCAGTATTTT.

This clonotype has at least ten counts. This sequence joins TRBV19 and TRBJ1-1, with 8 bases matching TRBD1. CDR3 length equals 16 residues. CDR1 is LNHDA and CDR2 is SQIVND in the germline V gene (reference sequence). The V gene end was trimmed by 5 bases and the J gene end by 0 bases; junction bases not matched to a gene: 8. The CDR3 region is CASSLIRQGMNTEAFF. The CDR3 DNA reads TGTGCCAGTAGTCTAATAAGACAGGGGATGAACACTGAAGCTTTCTTT.